This T cell receptor beta chain originates from a study of shared clonotypes between healthy human individuals. TCRdb's table, derived via immunoSEQ multiplex PCR, lists solely in-frame clones and lacks some. The data contain hundreds of thousands of clones, 85% to 95% of them singletons. This clone showed up just a few times. V lost 5 bases to trimming and J lost 1 base; unmatched junction nucleotides: 2. The CDR3 is 14 amino acids. The germline V gene encodes CDR1 SGHTA and CDR2 FQGNSA. CD8 cells classed as naive were CD45RO-negative and positively selected for CCR7, excluding terminally differentiated effector memory CD45RA+ cells.

The sequence derives from a woman between 25 and 40 years old in good health. The chain has TRBV7-2 and TRBJ1-1; 9 nucleotides line up with TRBD1. The sample comprised naive CD8+ T cells sorted from blood. CDR3 sequence reads: CASSQDRGNTEAFF. CDR3 nucleotides: TGTGCCAGCAGCCAGGACAGGGGGAACACTGAAGCTTTCTTT.